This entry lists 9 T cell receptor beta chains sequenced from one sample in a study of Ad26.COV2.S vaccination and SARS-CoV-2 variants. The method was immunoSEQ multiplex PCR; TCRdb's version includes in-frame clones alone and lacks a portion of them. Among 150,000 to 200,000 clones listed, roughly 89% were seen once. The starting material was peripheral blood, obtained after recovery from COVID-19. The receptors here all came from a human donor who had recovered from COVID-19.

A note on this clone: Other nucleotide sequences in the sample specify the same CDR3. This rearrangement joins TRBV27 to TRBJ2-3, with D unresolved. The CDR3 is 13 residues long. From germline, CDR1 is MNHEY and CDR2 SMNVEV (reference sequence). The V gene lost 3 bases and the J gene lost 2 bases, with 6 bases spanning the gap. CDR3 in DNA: TGTGCCAGCAGTTTTGGTTCCACAGATACGCAGTATTTT. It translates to CASSFGSTDTQYF.

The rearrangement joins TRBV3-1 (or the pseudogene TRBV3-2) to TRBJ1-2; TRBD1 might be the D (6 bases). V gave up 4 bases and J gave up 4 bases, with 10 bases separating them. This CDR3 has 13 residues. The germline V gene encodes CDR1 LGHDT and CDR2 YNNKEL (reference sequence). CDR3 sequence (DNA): TGTGCCAGCAGCCGGACAGTCTCCTATGGCTACACCTTC. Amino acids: CASSRTVSYGYTF.

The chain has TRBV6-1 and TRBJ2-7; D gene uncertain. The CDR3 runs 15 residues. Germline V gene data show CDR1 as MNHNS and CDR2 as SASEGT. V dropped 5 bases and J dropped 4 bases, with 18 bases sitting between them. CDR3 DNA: TGTGCCAGCAGTTCTCAGTCCCGGAAGGGTTACGAGCAGTACTTC. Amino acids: CASSSQSRKGYEQYF.

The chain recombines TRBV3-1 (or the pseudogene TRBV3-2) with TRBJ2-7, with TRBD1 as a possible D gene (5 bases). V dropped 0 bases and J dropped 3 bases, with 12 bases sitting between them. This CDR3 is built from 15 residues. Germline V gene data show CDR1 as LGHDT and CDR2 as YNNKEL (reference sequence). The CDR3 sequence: CASSQEQVDLYEQYF. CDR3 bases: TGTGCCAGCAGCCAAGAACAGGTGGACCTCTACGAGCAGTACTTC.

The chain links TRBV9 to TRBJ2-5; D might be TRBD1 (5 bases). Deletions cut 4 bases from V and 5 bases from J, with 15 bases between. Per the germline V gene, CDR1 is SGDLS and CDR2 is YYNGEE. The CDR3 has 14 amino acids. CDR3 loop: CASSLRQQGETQYF. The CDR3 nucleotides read TGTGCCAGCAGCCTAAGACAGCAAGGGGAGACCCAGTACTTC.

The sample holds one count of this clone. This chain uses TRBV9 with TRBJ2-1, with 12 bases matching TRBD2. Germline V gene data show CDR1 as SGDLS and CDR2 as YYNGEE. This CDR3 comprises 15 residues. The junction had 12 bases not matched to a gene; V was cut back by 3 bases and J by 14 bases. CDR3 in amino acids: CASSAAGLAGVGEFF. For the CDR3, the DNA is TGTGCCAGCAGCGCTGCGGGACTAGCGGGCGTCGGGGAGTTCTTC.

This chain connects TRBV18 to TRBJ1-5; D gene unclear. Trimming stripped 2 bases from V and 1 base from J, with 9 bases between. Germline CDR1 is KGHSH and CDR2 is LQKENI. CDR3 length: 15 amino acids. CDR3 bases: TGTGCCAGCTCACCAGGGGAACGGAGCAATCAGCCCCAGCATTTT. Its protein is CASSPGERSNQPQHF.

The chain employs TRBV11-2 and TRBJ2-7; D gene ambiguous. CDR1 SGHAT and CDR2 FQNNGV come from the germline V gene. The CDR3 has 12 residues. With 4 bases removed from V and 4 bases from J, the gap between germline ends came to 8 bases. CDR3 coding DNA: TGTGCCAGCAGCTCAAACCTATACGAGCAGTACTTC. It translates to CASSSNLYEQYF.

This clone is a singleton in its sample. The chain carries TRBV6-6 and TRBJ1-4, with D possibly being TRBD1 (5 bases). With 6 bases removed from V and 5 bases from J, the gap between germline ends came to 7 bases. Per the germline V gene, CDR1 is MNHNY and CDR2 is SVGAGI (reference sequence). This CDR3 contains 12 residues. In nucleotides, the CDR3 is TGTGCCAGCAGAGAGGGGAATGAAAAACTGTTTTTT. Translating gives CASREGNEKLFF.